One sample yielded the 14 T cell receptor beta chains listed below, sequenced in a study of human CD8 memory T cell subsets. By UMI-labeled 5' RACE, the TCR beta libraries were made. Using its own MiXCR run on the 5' RACE reads, TCRdb lists one record per CDR3 protein. Of fewer than 8,500 distinct CDR3 sequences in the sample, 3.9% were seen once. The sample consisted of CD8+ T cells from PBMCs. These receptors were taken from a human donor in good health.

This clonotype was seen ten or more times. The chain links TRBV28 to TRBJ1-1, with D perhaps matching TRBD1 (6 bases). The V end lost 6 bases, the J end lost 1 base, and 12 bases lay between the germline ends. The CDR3 has 14 residues. CDR1 is MDHEN and CDR2 is SYDVKM in the germline V gene. The CDR3 here is CASRTQGTNTEAFF. CDR3 coding DNA: TGTGCCAGCAGAACCCAGGGGACGAACACTGAAGCTTTCTTT.

This clonotype was observed at least ten times. In DNA form, the CDR3 reads TGTGCCAGCAGCTTAGAATGGCCGTCTGGCAATGAGCAGTTCTTC. Protein: CASSLEWPSGNEQFF. This sequence joins TRBV7-6 and TRBJ2-1; no firm D call. The V and J ends lost 1 base and 6 bases respectively, with 13 bases between them. Germline assignment: CDR1 SGHVS and CDR2 FNYEAQ. The CDR3 extends over 15 amino acids.

There are many counts of this clonotype. V and J are TRBV7-9 and TRBJ1-2; D not resolved. V lost 5 bases and J lost 2, with 6 bases in between. The CDR3 runs to 12 residues. CDR1 and CDR2 from the germline V gene are SEHNR and FQNEAQ (reference sequence). The CDR3 is CASSNDNYGYTF. DNA of the CDR3: TGTGCCAGCAGCAATGACAACTATGGCTACACCTTC.

By proportion, this clonotype is medium-sized (0.01 to 0.1%). This chain uses TRBV12-3 or TRBV12-4 with TRBJ1-1; 7 nucleotides match TRBD1. The junction had 7 bases not matched to a gene; V was cut back by 5 bases and J by 1 base. The CDR3 has 15 amino acids. As DNA, the CDR3 is TGTGCCAGCAGTCCTCGGGACAGAACGAACACTGAAGCTTTCTTT. This codes for CASSPRDRTNTEAFF.

This clonotype was seen at least ten times. The chain couples TRBV23-1 to TRBJ2-7, with 8 bases aligning to TRBD1. TRBV23-1 is an open reading frame whose function is uncertain. The CDR3 runs to 13 residues. V lost 5 bases to trimming and J lost 2 bases; unmatched junction nucleotides: 2. The CDR3, as DNA: TGCGCCAGCAGTTTCAGGGGGCCCTACGAGCAGTACTTC. Residues: CASSFRGPYEQYF.

The sample holds many counts of this clonotype. The chain has TRBV12-3 or TRBV12-4 and TRBJ1-2; 7 bases agree with TRBD1. CDR3 size: 14 residues. The V segment lost 6 bases and the J segment 3 bases; nucleotides outside the gene matches: 7. The chain's CDR3 is CASSARDSYYGYTF. The CDR3 nucleotides are TGTGCCAGCAGCGCTCGGGACAGCTACTATGGCTACACCTTC.

This clonotype was observed at least ten times. The DNA for the CDR3 is TGTGCCAGCAGCTCATTAGTAGGGACAGGGGCTATCTATGAGCAGTTCTTC. The encoded protein is CASSSLVGTGAIYEQFF. The chain combines TRBV11-1 with TRBJ2-1; TRBD1 matches 10 bases. Germline lookup yields CDR1 SGHAT and CDR2 FQDESV (reference sequence). V shed 4 bases, J shed 8 bases, and the junction held 14 bases outside the gene matches. CDR3 length equals 17 residues. Drawing the rest from reference TRBV11-1 and TRBJ2-1, the complete variable domain is EAEVAQSPRYKITEKSQAVAFWCDPISGHATLYWYRQILGQGPELLVQFQDESVVDDSQLPKDRFSAERLKGVDSTLKIQPAELGDSAMYLCASSSLVGTGAIYEQFFGPGTRLTVL.

This clonotype occurred many times. The chain carries TRBV29-1 and TRBJ2-7; D perhaps matches TRBD1 (5 bases). Trimming stripped 0 bases from V and 2 bases from J, with 14 bases between. Germline V CDR1 and CDR2: SQVTM, ANQGSEA. CDR3 length equals 15 residues. CDR3 in amino acids: CSVEDLKGRAYEQYF. The CDR3 DNA is TGCAGCGTTGAAGATCTTAAGGGGCGAGCCTACGAGCAGTACTTC.

This clonotype was counted many times. This chain connects TRBV3-2 to TRBJ1-2. TRBV3-2 is a pseudogene locus. The CDR3 loop spans 12 amino acids. The CDR3 coding sequence is TGTGCCAGCAGCCAAGAAAAGGCTGGCTACACCTTC. It codes for CASSQEKAGYTF.

CDR3 DNA sequence: TGTGCCAGCAGTCTTCACCATAGCGGGGGGGCCCCCTACGAGCAGTACTTC. Amino acids: CASSLHHSGGAPYEQYF. V is TRBV12-3 or TRBV12-4 and J is TRBJ2-7; 11 positions agree with TRBD2. CDR3 size: 17 residues. J was trimmed by 2 bases and V by 5 bases; bases with no gene match: 11.

By sample fraction, this clonotype is medium-sized. This chain links TRBV5-1 with TRBJ2-7; D ambiguous. The V gene's germline CDR1 is SGHRS and CDR2 YFSETQ. CDR3 length: 14 amino acids. The ends were cut back, 1 base at V and 3 bases at J, with 11 bases in the middle. CDR3 sequence reads: CASSLYPGNYEQYF. The CDR3 bases are TGCGCCAGCAGCTTGTACCCTGGGAACTACGAGCAGTACTTC.

In this sample, this clonotype turned up many times. The chain links TRBV12-3 or TRBV12-4 to TRBJ1-5, with D unresolved. This CDR3 is 15 amino acids long. V gave up 0 bases and J gave up 3 bases, with 9 bases separating them. As DNA, the CDR3 is TGTGCCAGCAGTTTAGCGTGGCAGGCCAATCAGCCCCAGCATTTT. Its translation: CASSLAWQANQPQHF.

There are many counts of this clonotype. V and J are TRBV28 and TRBJ2-5; D possibly uses TRBD1 or TRBD2 (5 bases each). The germline CDR1 and CDR2 sequences are MDHEN and SYDVKM. V was shortened by 2 bases and J by 2 bases, with 12 bases between the two germline ends. The CDR3 covers 15 residues. The CDR3: CASSLLGTIQETQYF. CDR3 sequence (DNA): TGTGCCAGCAGTTTACTTGGGACGATTCAAGAGACCCAGTACTTC.

This clonotype was counted many times. This chain joins TRBV4-2 and TRBJ1-1; a weak D match, TRBD1 (5 bases). The CDR3 is 16 amino acids. Germline CDR1 LGHNA, CDR2 YNFKEQ. V gave up 3 bases and J gave up 3 bases, with 17 bases separating them. The CDR3 loop reads CASSQGSQGFDTEAFF. CDR3 DNA: TGTGCCAGCAGCCAGGGCTCGCAGGGTTTTGACACTGAAGCTTTCTTT.